This entry is about one T cell receptor (beta chain). This sample is part of a study of shared clonotypes between healthy human individuals. The wider study: Contributing individuals were two females and three males aged 18 to 49. A donor's plate count was three for CD4 naive and three for CD4 memory; CD8 naive had two and CD8 memory one.

CD45RO-negative CD8 cells positively selected for CCR7 made up the naive population, which excluded terminally differentiated effector memory CD45RA+ cells. The donors were adults (healthy and HIV-negative) with no recent acute infections or vaccinations. Produced via immunoSEQ multiplex PCR; TCRdb's table is partial and in-frame only. The sample holds about 820,000 clones, about 92% seen once. This CDR3 region has 15 residues. Germline CDR1 SGHTA, CDR2 FQGNSA. V gave up 5 bases and J gave up 0 bases, with 12 bases separating them. Sequencing was done on a sample of naive CD8+ T cells sorted from blood. The TCR comes from a man aged 30 to 39 in good health. The chain carries TRBV7-2 and TRBJ2-3; tentatively, D is TRBD1 (7 bases). The CDR3 nucleotides read TGTGCCAGCAGCCGCGGGACAGTTAGCACAGATACGCAGTATTTT. Amino acid sequence: CASSRGTVSTDTQYF.